These 11 T cell receptor beta chains share one sample of origin, sequenced in a study of OX40 agonist ivuxolimab in advanced cancers. Library creation used the immunoSEQ multiplex PCR assay. TCRdb retrieved this table from immuneACCESS and kept in-frame rearrangements only. Not all clones are present; in checked studies, unresolved V genes account for under half, and no reason is known for the remainder. This sample holds some 76,000 clones; approximately 84% were observed only once. In total, the top ten clones hold 6.9% of the sample. This specimen was CD4+ or CD8+ T cells sorted from blood, taken in a trial of the OX40 agonist ivuxolimab. These receptors were taken from an adult with an advanced solid tumor such as melanoma, head and neck, liver or kidney cancer.

J is TRBJ2-5 and V is TRBV27, with D perhaps matching TRBD2 (7 bases). Per the germline V gene, CDR1 is MNHEY and CDR2 is SMNVEV (reference sequence). The CDR3 length is 15 residues. V dropped 0 bases and J dropped 5 bases, with 13 bases sitting between them. CDR3 nucleotide sequence: TGTGCCAGCAGTTTATCGGGAGGGGGAAGGGAGACCCAGTACTTC. It yields the protein CASSLSGGGRETQYF.

V and J are TRBV7-9 and TRBJ1-6, with 11 bases that match TRBD1. With 5 bases clipped from V and 7 bases from J, the junction kept 10 bases outside the gene matches. Germline loops: CDR1 SEHNR, CDR2 FQNEAQ (reference sequence). The CDR3 consists of 17 residues. In DNA, the CDR3 is TGTGCCAGCAGCCGGTCTTCGGGACAGGGGGGCAATTCACCCCTCCACTTT. The encoded protein is CASSRSSGQGGNSPLHF.

The count of this clone is one. The rearrangement uses TRBV6-6 and TRBJ1-1; TRBD1 agrees at 8 bases. Germline values: CDR1 MNHNY, CDR2 SVGAGI (reference sequence). The CDR3 runs to 13 residues. With V trimmed by 0 bases and J by 10 bases, 4 bases remained unmatched. In nucleotides, the CDR3 is TGTGCCAGCAGTTACTCCAGGGGGCTTCGAGCTTTCTTT. It codes for CASSYSRGLRAFF.

This chain uses TRBV28 with TRBJ2-4, with 9 bases lining up with TRBD1. This CDR3 has 14 residues. CDR1 and CDR2 from the germline V gene are MDHEN and SYDVKM. V shed 6 bases, J shed 5 bases, and the junction held 5 bases outside the gene matches. The CDR3 loop reads CASSPTGGQNIQYF. In DNA form, the CDR3 reads TGTGCCAGCAGCCCCACAGGGGGCCAAAACATTCAGTACTTC.

The chain uses TRBV7-9 and TRBJ2-5, with 8 nucleotides matching TRBD2. This CDR3 comprises 16 residues. V dropped 3 bases and J dropped 0; count of bases not matched to a gene: 6. Germline CDR1 SEHNR, CDR2 FQNEAQ (reference sequence). CDR3 bases: TGTGCCAGCAGCTTTGCTAGCGGGTCATACCAAGAGACCCAGTACTTC. Its protein is CASSFASGSYQETQYF.

The V gene is TRBV9, the J gene TRBJ2-3; 9 bases agree with TRBD2. Germline loops: CDR1 SGDLS, CDR2 YYNGEE. This CDR3 contains 16 residues. V was pared by 0 bases and J by 2 bases, with 4 bases of the junction left unmatched. The CDR3 loop reads CASSVGVAGVTDTQYF. CDR3 nucleotide sequence: TGTGCCAGCAGCGTAGGAGTAGCGGGAGTCACAGATACGCAGTATTTT.

This rearrangement joins TRBV18 to TRBJ1-2; no definite D call. Trimming cost V 1 base and J 4 bases, with 13 bases left between them. This CDR3 region has 15 residues. The V gene's germline CDR1 is KGHSH and CDR2 LQKENI. In DNA, the CDR3 is TGTGCCAGCTCACCACTAGACGCACAGCTCTATGGCTACACCTTC. Translation gives CASSPLDAQLYGYTF.

CDR3 nucleotides: TGTGCCAGCAGCTTAGCGCTCTTAAGGGGGGAGCAGTACTTC. Translating gives CASSLALLRGEQYF. This rearrangement joins TRBV7-2 to TRBJ2-7; maybe TRBD1 (6 bases). Trimming shortened V by 0 bases and J by 7 bases, and 13 bases separated the two germline ends. Germline assignment: CDR1 SGHTA and CDR2 FQGNSA. The CDR3 runs to 14 residues.

This clone was seen a few times. This chain connects TRBV2 to TRBJ2-2; D is unclear. Germline assignment: CDR1 SNHLY and CDR2 FYNNEI. Trimming pared 8 bases from V and 4 bases from J, leaving 5 bases between. This CDR3 contains 11 residues. The CDR3 region is CASLVTGELFF. The CDR3 DNA reads TGTGCCAGCTTAGTCACCGGGGAGCTGTTTTTT.

The chain links TRBV27 to TRBJ2-7; no definite D call. The CDR3 is made up of 14 amino acids. Per the germline V gene, CDR1 is MNHEY and CDR2 is SMNVEV (reference sequence). V was clipped by 3 bases and J by 0 bases, with 9 bases between them. CDR3 sequence (DNA): TGTGCCAGCAGTTTCCAAGGACCCTCCTACGAGCAGTACTTC. Protein sequence: CASSFQGPSYEQYF.

Only one count was recorded for this clone. V and J are TRBV9 and TRBJ1-2; 10 bases line up with TRBD1. Germline V lookup: CDR1 SGDLS, CDR2 YYNGEE. This CDR3 region has 14 residues. Trimming at V came to 4 bases and at J to 6 bases, leaving 6 bases not matched to a gene. CDR3 sequence: CASSPTGGADGYTF. In DNA form, the CDR3 reads TGTGCCAGCAGCCCGACAGGGGGCGCGGATGGCTACACCTTC.